Shown below are 6 T cell receptor beta chains from a single sample sequenced in a study of beta chain features in type 1 diabetes. TCRB transcripts that were expressed got sequenced, as all of the isolated RNA had been reverse transcribed. The method was immunoSEQ multiplex PCR; TCRdb's version includes in-frame clones alone and lacks a portion of them. The sample contains hundreds of thousands of clones, over 9.5% of which appear only once. Specimen: naive CD4+ T cells from blood. The origin of the receptors is a man younger than 35 in good health.

This clone showed up just a few times. This chain links TRBV7-2 with TRBJ1-4, with no clear D. CDR1 SGHTA and CDR2 FQGNSA come from the germline V gene. The V and J ends lost 5 bases and 5 bases respectively, with 12 bases between them. The CDR3 spans 14 residues. CDR3 residues: CASSILQRNEKLFF. CDR3 DNA: TGTGCCAGCAGCATCCTACAGAGAAATGAAAAACTGTTTTTT.

This clone was counted between two and nine times. The rearrangement joins TRBV7-2 to TRBJ1-1, with 7 bases lining up with TRBD1. CDR1 SGHTA and CDR2 FQGNSA come from the germline V gene. The V gene end was trimmed by 5 bases and the J gene end by 3 bases; junction bases not matched to a gene: 6. The CDR3 length is 14 residues. CDR3 loop: CASSRRGFDTEAFF. In DNA, the CDR3 is TGTGCCAGCAGCCGCAGGGGGTTCGACACTGAAGCTTTCTTT.

This clone was counted only a few times. CDR3 amino acids: CAWSPTGTNQPQHF. In DNA form, the CDR3 reads TGTGCCTGGAGTCCGACAGGTACCAATCAGCCCCAGCATTTT. The V call is TRBV30, the J call TRBJ1-5; TRBD1 might be the D (6 bases). Germline CDR1 and CDR2: GTSNPN and SVGIG (reference sequence). CDR3 length equals 14 residues. The ends were cut back, 2 bases at V and 3 bases at J, with 11 bases in the middle. Variable domain in full (rest from reference TRBV30 and TRBJ1-5): SQTIHQWPATLVQPVGSPLSLECTVEGTSNPNLYWYRQAAGRGLQLLFYSVGIGQISSEVPQNLSASRPQDRQFILSSKKLLLSDSGFYLCAWSPTGTNQPQHFGDGTRLSIL.

This clone was counted between two and nine times. The genes are TRBV28 and TRBJ2-3; D perhaps matches TRBD1 (6 bases). CDR1 and CDR2 from the germline V gene are MDHEN and SYDVKM. The V and J ends lost 1 base and 7 bases respectively, with 12 bases between them. The CDR3 contains 14 residues. As DNA, the CDR3 is TGTGCCAGCAGTTTATCAGGGGCCCAAAATACGCAGTATTTT. It codes for CASSLSGAQNTQYF.

This clone was counted only a few times. The CDR3 region has the DNA TGTGCCAGCAGCGAGACCCCCAACGACTGGAGGACAGATACGCAGTATTTT. Its translation is CASSETPNDWRTDTQYF. The genes are TRBV9 and TRBJ2-3; possibly TRBD2 for D (5 bases). V lost 3 bases to trimming and J lost 3 bases, with 20 bases between them. The CDR3 runs 17 residues. Germline assignment: CDR1 SGDLS and CDR2 YYNGEE.

The V call is TRBV27, the J call TRBJ2-5, with a possible D match to TRBD2 (7 bases). Trimming took off 0 bases at V and 1 base at J, with 18 bases between the two ends. This CDR3 has 18 amino acids. Germline V gene data show CDR1 as MNHEY and CDR2 as SMNVEV (reference sequence). The CDR3 DNA sequence: TGTGCCAGCAGTTTATCGAGGGTACGGGGGGCGAGCCAAGAGACCCAGTACTTC. This gives the protein CASSLSRVRGASQETQYF.